This is a list of T cell receptor beta chains from one sample in a study of cytomegalovirus exposure and HLA in healthy donors. The data were produced by immunoSEQ multiplex PCR, yet TCRdb's version contains in-frame clones alone and is incomplete. The table shows over 75,000 clones, with around 85% occurring only once. The sample comprised PBMCs. Receptors were obtained from a man aged 18 to 29 in good health and CMV-seropositive. The CDR3 runs from the conserved cysteine through the conserved F or W. Clone size is given for some rows only: seen once, a few or many times, or a class if the clone is expanded.

j_call clone_size v_call cdr3_aa
TRBJ2-7 - TRBV15 CATSRDPAVNYEQYF
TRBJ1-2 few TRBV2 CASSERGQGAGYTF
TRBJ2-2 - TRBV6-5 CASSWSPRPNTGELFF
TRBJ2-2 - TRBV9 CASSSLAGGRAGELFF
TRBJ2-2 few TRBV27 CASMGPPGELFF
TRBJ1-1 - TRBV6-5 CASSAGASNTEAFF
TRBJ1-5 - TRBV2 CASGGGQGTKQPQHF
TRBJ1-2 - TRBV5-6 CASSLDSNYGYTF
TRBJ1-1 - TRBV6-1 CASSELGVGGGTEAFF
TRBJ1-3 - TRBV2 CASGDRDRVSGNTIYF
TRBJ2-5 - TRBV2 CASNLAGVEETQYF
TRBJ1-4 - TRBV18 CASSPGQAATNEKLFF
TRBJ1-1 - TRBV2 CASSEGGGATEAFF
TRBJ2-2 - TRBV18 CASSPSGRANTGELFF
TRBJ2-1 - TRBV7-2 CASSFSGIAYNEQFF
TRBJ2-5 - TRBV14 CASSQRQGRPETQYF
TRBJ1-5 - TRBV25-1 CASRDRQNQPQHF
TRBJ1-2 - TRBV27 CASRREGTLDGYTF
TRBJ2-2 - TRBV5-6 CASSLPLHTGELFF
TRBJ2-1 - TRBV5-4 CASSLVIASSYNEQFF
TRBJ2-5 - TRBV6-5 CASSYSGLETQETQYF
TRBJ2-2 - TRBV9 CASSPDGPPPNTGELFF
TRBJ2-7 - TRBV6-1 CASGPGVAYEQYF